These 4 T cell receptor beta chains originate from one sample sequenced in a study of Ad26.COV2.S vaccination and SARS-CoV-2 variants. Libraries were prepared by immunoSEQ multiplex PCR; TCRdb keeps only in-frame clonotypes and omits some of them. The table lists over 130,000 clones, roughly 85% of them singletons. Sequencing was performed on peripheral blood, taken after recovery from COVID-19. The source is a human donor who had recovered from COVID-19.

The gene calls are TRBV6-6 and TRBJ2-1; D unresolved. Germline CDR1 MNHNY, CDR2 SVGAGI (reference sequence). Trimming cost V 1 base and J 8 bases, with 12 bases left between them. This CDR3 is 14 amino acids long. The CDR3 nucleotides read TGTGCCAGCAGTTACTTGTTGCCGAAGGATGAGCAGTTCTTC. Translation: CASSYLLPKDEQFF.

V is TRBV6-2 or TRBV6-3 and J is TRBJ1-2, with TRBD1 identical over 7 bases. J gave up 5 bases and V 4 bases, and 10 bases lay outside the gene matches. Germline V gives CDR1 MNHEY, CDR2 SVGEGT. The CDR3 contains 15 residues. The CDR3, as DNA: TGTGCCAGCAGTTCCGGACAGGTACGAATATATGGCTACACCTTC. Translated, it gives CASSSGQVRIYGYTF.

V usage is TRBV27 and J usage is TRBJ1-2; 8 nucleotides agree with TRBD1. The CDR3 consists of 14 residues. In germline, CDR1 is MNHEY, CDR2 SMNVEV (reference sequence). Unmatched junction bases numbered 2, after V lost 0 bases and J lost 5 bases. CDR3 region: CASSLSRTGYGYTF. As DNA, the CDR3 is TGTGCCAGCAGTTTATCACGGACAGGGTATGGCTACACCTTC.

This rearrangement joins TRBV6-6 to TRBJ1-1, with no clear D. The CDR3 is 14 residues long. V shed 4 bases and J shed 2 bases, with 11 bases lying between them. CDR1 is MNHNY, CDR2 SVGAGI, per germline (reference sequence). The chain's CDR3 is CASSWTGSNTEAFF. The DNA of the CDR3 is TGTGCCAGCAGTTGGACGGGATCAAACACTGAAGCTTTCTTT.